The sequence of this T cell receptor beta chain was determined in a study of T cells in Graves' hyperthyroidism and ophthalmopathy. Study observations and caveats: Blood also carried most thyroid clonotypes expanded above 0.001.

Of note for this clonotype: Its antigen is still unknown.

The V and J ends lost 2 bases and 5 bases respectively, with 15 bases between them. The germline V gene has CDR1 MNHEY and CDR2 SVGEGT. The CDR3 covers 15 residues. Using RNA transcripts as the source, TCR beta CDR3 regions were amplified. HTBI primers were employed in a first-round RT-PCR of the TCR CDR3. MiXCR, applied by TCRdb to the multiplex PCR reads, yields one record per CDR3 protein. Among about 260,000 distinct CDR3 sequences listed, about a sixth were seen once. Uncontrolled infection, other autoimmune disease, pregnancy and lactation each barred patients from inclusion. This sequence joins TRBV6-2 or TRBV6-3 and TRBJ2-5, with D perhaps TRBD1 or TRBD2 (6 bases each). The specimen was blood. This TCR derives from a young woman with Graves' ophthalmopathy. The CDR3: CASSYVNRGRETQYF. The CDR3 coding sequence is TGTGCCAGCAGTTACGTTAACCGGGGGCGTGAGACCCAGTACTTC.